Sequencing of this TCR beta chain was carried out in a study of persistence of HIV-infected CD4 T cells. On the study more broadly: CD4+ T cells responding to CMV or HIV-1 Gag were isolated. Median time on suppressive ART was over seven years.

The stimulus was lysate of CMV-infected fibroblasts, about 10 ug/mL. Sorted nonresponding memory CD4+ T cells were CD40L-negative, CD69-negative, CD45RO-high. Inclusion required CMV-positive serology and CD4+ counts above 400 cells/uL. For 15 to 20 hours, CD8-depleted PBMCs received anti-CD28/CD49d costimulation, a CD40-blocking antibody and enfuvirtide. The immunoSEQ assay was version 4, run in survey mode. The repertoire was sequenced with immunoSEQ multiplex PCR; TCRdb's copy has only in-frame clones and lacks some. The table has fewer than 35,000 clones, 82% seen once; the top ten hold approximately 6.5%. Germline V gene data show CDR1 as MDHEN and CDR2 as SYDVKM. There are 15 residues in the CDR3. Germline trimming cut 2 bases from V and 2 bases from J; bases unmatched to any gene: 3. Points on this clone: The target antigen is unknown.

The clonotype was recovered from an adult woman with HIV who was CMV-seropositive. The V gene is TRBV28, the J gene TRBJ2-3; 8 bases fit TRBD1. The specimen was CD4+ T cells sorted from PBMCs after approximately 18-hour stimulation, collected from a patient who received antiretroviral therapy. The CDR3, as DNA: TGTGCCAGCAGTTTAGGGACAGGTCCCACAGATACGCAGTATTTT. Protein product: CASSLGTGPTDTQYF.